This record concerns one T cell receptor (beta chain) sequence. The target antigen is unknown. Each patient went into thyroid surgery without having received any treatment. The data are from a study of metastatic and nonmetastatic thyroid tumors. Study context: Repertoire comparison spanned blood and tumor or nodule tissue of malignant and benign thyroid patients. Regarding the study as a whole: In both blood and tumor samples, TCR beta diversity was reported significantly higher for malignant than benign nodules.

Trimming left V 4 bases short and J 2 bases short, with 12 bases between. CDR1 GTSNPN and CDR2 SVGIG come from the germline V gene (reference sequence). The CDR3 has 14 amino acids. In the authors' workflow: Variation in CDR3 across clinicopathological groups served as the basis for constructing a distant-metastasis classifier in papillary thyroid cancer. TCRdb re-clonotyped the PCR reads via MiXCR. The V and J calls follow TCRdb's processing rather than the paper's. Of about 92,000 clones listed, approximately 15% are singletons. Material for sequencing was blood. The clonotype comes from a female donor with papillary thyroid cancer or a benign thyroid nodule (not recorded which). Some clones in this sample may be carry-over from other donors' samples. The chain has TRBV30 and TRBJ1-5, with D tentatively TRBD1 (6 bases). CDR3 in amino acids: CAWNRGGGNQPQHF. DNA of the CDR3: TGTGCCTGGAATAGGGGGGGTGGCAATCAGCCCCAGCATTTT.